These T cell receptor beta chains were read from a single sample in a study of T cells in localized non-small cell lung cancer. The table came from immunoSEQ multiplex PCR; TCRdb's copy has only in-frame clones and leaves some out. The sample records tens of thousands of clones, about 86% being singletons. The sequencing here drew on PBMCs, taken before any cancer treatment. The receptors shown here come from a man between 40 and 70 years old with stage II lung adenocarcinoma. The CDR3 runs from the conserved cysteine through the conserved F or W. The order of the fields is clone size, D gene, J gene, V gene, CDR3 protein, CDR3 DNA. A D gene is named only where the DNA matches it firmly. The listing skips clone size in some rows; elsewhere it reads once, few, many or a size class.

. | . | TRBJ2-7 | TRBV10-3 | CAISDTATGQYF | TGTGCCATCAGTGACACGGCTACTGGGCAGTACTTC
. | TRBD1 | TRBJ1-2 | TRBV4-2 | CASSQGTGGDGYTF | TGTGCCAGCAGCCAAGGGACAGGGGGCGATGGCTACACCTTC
once | TRBD1 | TRBJ1-2 | TRBV5-1 | CASSLGDRAGYGYTF | TGCGCCAGCAGCTTGGGGGACAGGGCAGGATATGGCTACACCTTC
few | . | TRBJ2-1 | TRBV11-1 | CASSLRGPDNEQFF | TGTGCCAGCAGCTTACGGGGTCCTGACAATGAGCAGTTCTTC
. | TRBD1 | TRBJ1-5 | TRBV12-5 | CASGLGFGTGQNLRANQPQHF | TGTGCTAGTGGTTTGGGCTTCGGGACAGGTCAGAACCTCAGGGCCAATCAGCCCCAGCATTTT
. | . | TRBJ1-1 | TRBV2 | CASRTGVMNTEAFF | TGTGCCAGCAGGACGGGGGTGATGAACACTGAAGCTTTCTTT
. | . | TRBJ2-7 | TRBV6-6 | CASSFREEGPYEQYF | TGTGCCAGCAGCTTCAGGGAGGAAGGGCCCTACGAGCAGTACTTC
. | . | TRBJ1-6 | TRBV2 | CASNPSPNSPLHF | TGTGCCAGCAATCCAAGCCCCAATTCACCCCTCCACTTT
. | TRBD2 | TRBJ2-3 | TRBV29-1 | CSAPSGSYTQYF | TGCAGCGCTCCAAGCGGGAGCTATACGCAGTATTTT
. | TRBD1 | TRBJ1-2 | TRBV6-5 | CASSSQGADGYTF | TGTGCCAGCAGTTCTCAGGGGGCCGATGGCTACACCTTC
. | . | TRBJ2-5 | TRBV4-1 | CASSQAWMETQYF | TGCGCCAGCAGCCAAGCCTGGATGGAGACCCAGTACTTC
. | . | TRBJ1-5 | TRBV7-3 | CASSLFRDQPQHF | TGTGCCAGCAGCTTATTCAGGGATCAGCCCCAGCATTTT
. | . | TRBJ2-7 | TRBV7-9 | CASSFGDTLYEQYF | TGTGCCAGCAGCTTCGGCGACACATTATACGAGCAGTACTTC
. | TRBD2 | TRBJ2-3 | TRBV7-8 | CASSFGSWSSGSFTDTQYF | TGTGCCAGCAGCTTCGGTTCGTGGTCCAGCGGGAGTTTCACAGATACGCAGTATTTT
once | TRBD2 | TRBJ2-1 | TRBV29-1 | CSGGSISGNQQFF | TGCAGCGGCGGTTCTATTAGCGGGAATCAGCAGTTCTTC
. | . | TRBJ1-1 | TRBV15 | CATSREYGNTEAFF | TGTGCCACCAGCAGAGAATACGGGAACACTGAAGCTTTCTTT
. | TRBD1 | TRBJ1-5 | TRBV18 | CASSPGTGGRQPQHF | TGTGCCAGCTCACCGGGGACAGGGGGCCGTCAGCCCCAGCATTTT
. | . | TRBJ2-1 | TRBV30 | CAWSPFLAREQFF | TGTGCCTGGAGTCCGTTTCTCGCGAGAGAGCAGTTCTTC
. | . | TRBJ1-1 | TRBV7-2 | CASSERQAMNTEAFF | TGTGCCAGCAGCGAGAGACAGGCTATGAACACTGAAGCTTTCTTT
. | . | TRBJ1-1 | TRBV18 | CASSPWGSEAFF | TGTGCCAGCTCACCATGGGGATCTGAAGCTTTCTTT
. | TRBD2 | TRBJ2-1 | TRBV29-1 | CSVPLSGKRDNEQFF | TGCAGCGTACCTCTTAGCGGGAAAAGGGACAATGAGCAGTTCTTC
once | TRBD2 | TRBJ2-5 | TRBV18 | CASSPSNLAGQETQYF | TGTGCCAGCTCACCATCGAACTTAGCGGGGCAAGAGACCCAGTACTTC
. | . | TRBJ2-5 | TRBV27 | CASSSRGAPETQYF | TGTGCCAGCAGTTCTCGGGGGGCCCCAGAGACCCAGTACTTC
. | . | TRBJ2-1 | TRBV5-1 | CASSLQSLRYNEQFF | TGCGCCAGCAGCTTGCAGTCCTTGAGGTACAATGAGCAGTTCTTC
. | . | TRBJ1-2 | TRBV7-9 | CASDWDYGYTF | TGTGCCAGTGATTGGGACTATGGCTACACCTTC
. | . | TRBJ2-5 | TRBV4-1 | CASSQDMAGQETQYF | TGCGCCAGCAGCCAAGATATGGCAGGCCAAGAGACCCAGTACTTC
. | TRBD1 | TRBJ1-1 | TRBV6-5 | CASRFSGGTNTEAFF | TGTGCCAGCAGATTTTCAGGGGGCACGAACACTGAAGCTTTCTTT
. | . | TRBJ2-1 | TRBV14 | CASSRVLMFGNEQFF | TGTGCCAGCAGTCGGGTCTTAATGTTTGGCAATGAGCAGTTCTTC
. | . | TRBJ1-1 | TRBV6-1 | CASITYTEAFF | TGTGCCAGCATAACTTACACTGAAGCTTTCTTT
. | TRBD2 | TRBJ2-1 | TRBV13 | CASSLTSGRTPVSFF | TGTGCCAGCAGCTTAACGAGCGGGAGGACCCCCGTTTCGTTCTTC
. | . | TRBJ1-3 | TRBV10-2 | CASSESGGSGNTIYF | TGCGCCAGCAGTGAGTCCGGGGGATCTGGAAACACCATATATTTT
. | TRBD1 | TRBJ1-2 | TRBV9 | CASSGSEGQRTNYGYTF | TGTGCCAGCAGCGGATCGGAGGGACAGAGAACTAACTATGGCTACACCTTC
. | TRBD2 | TRBJ2-3 | TRBV6-5 | CASRPGGSDTQYF | TGTGCCAGCAGACCCGGGGGGTCAGATACGCAGTATTTT
. | . | TRBJ2-6 | TRBV11-3 | CASSIDSSGANVLTF | TGTGCCAGCAGCATAGACAGCTCTGGGGCCAACGTCCTGACTTTC
. | . | TRBJ2-4 | TRBV11-2 | CASSYQGEENIQYF | TGTGCCAGCAGCTACCAGGGGGAGGAAAACATTCAGTACTTC
once | . | TRBJ2-4 | TRBV12-5 | CASAQMGVAKNIQYF | TGTGCTAGTGCTCAGATGGGGGTAGCCAAAAACATTCAGTACTTC
few | . | TRBJ1-5 | TRBV19 | CASRRQEDNQPQHF | TGTGCCAGTAGACGACAGGAAGACAATCAGCCCCAGCATTTT
. | . | TRBJ2-1 | TRBV19 | CASIDGSRNNEQFF | TGTGCCAGTATAGATGGGTCGCGAAACAATGAGCAGTTCTTC
. | . | TRBJ2-7 | TRBV21-1 | CASSKVPGLAEFEQYF | TGTGCCAGCAGCAAGGTACCGGGACTAGCGGAGTTCGAGCAGTACTTC
once | TRBD2 | TRBJ2-1 | TRBV6-5 | CASRPGGGTYNEQFF | TGTGCCAGCAGACCCGGGGGGGGAACGTACAATGAGCAGTTCTTC
few | . | TRBJ1-1 | TRBV6-1 | CASSEGGEFTEAFF | TGTGCCAGCAGTGAAGGGGGTGAATTTACTGAAGCTTTCTTT
. | TRBD1 | TRBJ1-1 | TRBV7-9 | CASKQGAATEAFF | TGTGCCAGCAAGCAGGGGGCGGCCACTGAAGCTTTCTTT
. | . | TRBJ1-4 | TRBV2 | CASSDNPSKLFF | TGTGCCAGCAGTGATAATCCCAGTAAACTGTTTTTT
. | . | TRBJ2-7 | TRBV6-1 | CASSPGTTYEQYF | TGTGCCAGCAGTCCCGGGACCACCTACGAGCAGTACTTC
. | . | TRBJ2-1 | TRBV2 | CASILKGEQFF | TGTGCCAGCATCCTCAAGGGTGAGCAGTTCTTC
. | TRBD2 | TRBJ2-7 | TRBV5-4 | CASSLRTSGNEEQYF | TGTGCCAGCAGCTTACGGACTAGCGGGAACGAGGAGCAGTACTTC
. | . | TRBJ2-5 | TRBV27 | CASKGWSETQYF | TGTGCCAGCAAAGGGTGGTCGGAGACCCAGTACTTC
. | . | TRBJ2-2 | TRBV25-1 | CASTFDRTGTGELFF | TGTGCCAGCACATTCGACAGGACGGGCACCGGGGAGCTGTTTTTT
. | . | TRBJ1-2 | TRBV18 | CASSSRGADYGYTF | TGTGCCAGCTCATCGCGAGGCGCGGATTATGGCTACACCTTC
. | . | TRBJ1-3 | TRBV19 | CASSPERVTGNTIYF | TGTGCCAGTAGTCCCGAAAGGGTCACTGGAAACACCATATATTTT
. | TRBD1 | TRBJ2-7 | TRBV5-4 | CASSLSGVGTAIF | TGTGCCAGCAGCTTGAGCGGTGTCGGGACAGCCATCTTC
. | . | TRBJ1-2 | TRBV4-1 | CASNPWAGLTTGYTF | TGCGCCAGCAACCCGTGGGCGGGCCTCACTACGGGCTACACCTTC
. | TRBD1 | TRBJ1-2 | TRBV29-1 | CSVDEGAFGYTF | TGCAGCGTTGACGAGGGGGCGTTTGGCTACACCTTC
. | . | TRBJ1-2 | TRBV19 | CASSMDLNYGYTF | TGTGCCAGTAGTATGGACTTGAACTATGGCTACACCTTC
. | TRBD2 | TRBJ2-3 | TRBV2 | CASSLAGVTDTQYF | TGTGCCAGCAGTCTAGCGGGAGTAACAGATACGCAGTATTTT
. | TRBD1 | TRBJ1-5 | TRBV19 | CASSSGTGGQPQHF | TGTGCCAGTAGTAGCGGGACAGGGGGTCAGCCCCAGCATTTT
. | . | TRBJ2-7 | TRBV30 | CACIGRGYEQYF | TGTGCCTGCATAGGCAGGGGCTACGAGCAGTACTTC
. | TRBD2 | TRBJ2-2 | TRBV6-6 | CASSTSGSGNTGELFF | TGTGCCAGCAGCACTAGCGGGAGCGGGAACACCGGGGAGCTGTTTTTT
. | . | TRBJ2-5 | TRBV4-3 | CASSQDYRDAGAHQETQYF | TGCGCCAGCAGCCAAGATTACAGGGACGCGGGCGCCCATCAAGAGACCCAGTACTTC
. | TRBD2 | TRBJ2-3 | TRBV5-6 | CASSLELAGSTDTQYF | TGTGCCAGCAGCTTGGAACTAGCGGGGAGCACAGATACGCAGTATTTT